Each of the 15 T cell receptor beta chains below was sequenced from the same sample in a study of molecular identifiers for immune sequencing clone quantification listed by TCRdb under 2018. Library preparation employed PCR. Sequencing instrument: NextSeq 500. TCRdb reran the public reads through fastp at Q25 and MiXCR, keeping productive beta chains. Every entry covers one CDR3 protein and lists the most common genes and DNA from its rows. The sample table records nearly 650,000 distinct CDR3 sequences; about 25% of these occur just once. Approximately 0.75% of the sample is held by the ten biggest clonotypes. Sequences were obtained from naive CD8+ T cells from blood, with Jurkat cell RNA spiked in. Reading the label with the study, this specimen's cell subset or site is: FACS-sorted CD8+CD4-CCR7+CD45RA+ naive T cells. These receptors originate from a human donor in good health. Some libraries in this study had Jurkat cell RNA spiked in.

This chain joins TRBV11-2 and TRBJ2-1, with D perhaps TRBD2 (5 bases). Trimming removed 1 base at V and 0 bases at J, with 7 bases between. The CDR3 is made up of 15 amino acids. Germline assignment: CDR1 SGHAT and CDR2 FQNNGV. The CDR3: CASSLAGISYNEQFF. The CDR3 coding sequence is TGTGCCAGCAGCTTAGCGGGGATCTCCTACAATGAGCAGTTCTTC.

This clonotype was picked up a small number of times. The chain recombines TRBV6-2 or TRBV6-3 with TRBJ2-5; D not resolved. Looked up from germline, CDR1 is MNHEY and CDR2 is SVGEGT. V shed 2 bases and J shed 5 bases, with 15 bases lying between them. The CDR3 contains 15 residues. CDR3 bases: TGTGCCAGCAGTTACAAAGAACGCGCAAGCGAGACCCAGTACTTC. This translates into CASSYKERASETQYF.

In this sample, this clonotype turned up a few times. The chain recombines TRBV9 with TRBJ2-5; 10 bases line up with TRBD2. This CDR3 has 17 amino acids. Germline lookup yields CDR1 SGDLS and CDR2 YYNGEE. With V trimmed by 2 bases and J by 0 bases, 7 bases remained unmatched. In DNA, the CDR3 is TGTGCCAGCAGCGTCCCAAAAACTAGCGGGGACCAAGAGACCCAGTACTTC. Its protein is CASSVPKTSGDQETQYF.

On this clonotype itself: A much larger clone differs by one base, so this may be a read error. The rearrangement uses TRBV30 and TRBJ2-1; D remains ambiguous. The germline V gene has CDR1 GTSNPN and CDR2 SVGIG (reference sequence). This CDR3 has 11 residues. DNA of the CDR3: TGTGCCCGGAGTGTAGCCAATGAGCAGTTCTTC. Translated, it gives CARSVANEQFF.

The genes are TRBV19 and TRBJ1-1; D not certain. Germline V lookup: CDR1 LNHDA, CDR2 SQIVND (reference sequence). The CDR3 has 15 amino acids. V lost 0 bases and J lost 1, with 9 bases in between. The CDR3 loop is CASSIDPTENTEAFF. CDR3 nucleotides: TGTGCCAGTAGTATAGATCCGACGGAGAACACTGAAGCTTTCTTT.

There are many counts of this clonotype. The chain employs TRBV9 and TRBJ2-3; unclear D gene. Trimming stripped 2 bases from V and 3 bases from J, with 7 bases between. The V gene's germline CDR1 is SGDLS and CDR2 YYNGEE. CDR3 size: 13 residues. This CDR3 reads CASSVAATDTQYF. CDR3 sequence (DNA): TGTGCCAGCAGCGTCGCGGCGACAGATACGCAGTATTTT.

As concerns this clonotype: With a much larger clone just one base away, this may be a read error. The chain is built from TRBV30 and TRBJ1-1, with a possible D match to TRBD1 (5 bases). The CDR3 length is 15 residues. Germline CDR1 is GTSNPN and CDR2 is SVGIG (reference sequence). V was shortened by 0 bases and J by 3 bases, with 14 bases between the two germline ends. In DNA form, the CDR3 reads TGTGCCTGGAGTGTAATATACGGAGGGGACACTGAAGCTTTCTTT. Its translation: CAWSVIYGGDTEAFF.

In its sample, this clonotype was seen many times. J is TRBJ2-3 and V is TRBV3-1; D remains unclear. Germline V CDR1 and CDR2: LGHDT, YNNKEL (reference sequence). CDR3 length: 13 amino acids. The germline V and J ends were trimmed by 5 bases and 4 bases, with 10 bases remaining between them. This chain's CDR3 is CASSYEGPDTQYF. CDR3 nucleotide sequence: TGTGCCAGCAGCTACGAAGGCCCAGATACGCAGTATTTT.

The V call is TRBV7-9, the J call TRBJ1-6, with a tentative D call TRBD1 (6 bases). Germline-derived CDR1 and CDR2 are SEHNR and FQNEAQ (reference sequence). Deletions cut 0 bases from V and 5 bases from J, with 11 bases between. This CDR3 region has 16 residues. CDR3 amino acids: CASSLAAQGDNSPLHF. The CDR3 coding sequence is TGTGCCAGCAGCTTAGCGGCACAGGGTGATAATTCACCCCTCCACTTT.

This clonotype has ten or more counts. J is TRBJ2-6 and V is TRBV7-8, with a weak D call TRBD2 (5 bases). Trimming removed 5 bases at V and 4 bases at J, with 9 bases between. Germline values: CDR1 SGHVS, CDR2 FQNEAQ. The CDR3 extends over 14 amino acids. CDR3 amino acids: CASSLLAGANVLTF. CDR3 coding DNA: TGTGCCAGCAGCCTCCTAGCCGGGGCCAACGTCCTGACTTTC.

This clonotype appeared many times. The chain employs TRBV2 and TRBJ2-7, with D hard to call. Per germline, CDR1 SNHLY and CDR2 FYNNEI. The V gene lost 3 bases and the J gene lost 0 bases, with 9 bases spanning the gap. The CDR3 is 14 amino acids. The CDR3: CASSDGTSSYEQYF. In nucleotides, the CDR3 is TGTGCCAGCAGTGATGGCACAAGCTCCTACGAGCAGTACTTC.

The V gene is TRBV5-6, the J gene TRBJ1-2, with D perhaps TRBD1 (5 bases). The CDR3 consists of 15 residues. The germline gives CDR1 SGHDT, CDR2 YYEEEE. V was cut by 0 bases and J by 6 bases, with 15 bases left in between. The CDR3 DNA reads TGTGCCAGCAGCTTGGTTGGGGCCGGGACCCATGGCTACACCTTC. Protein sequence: CASSLVGAGTHGYTF.

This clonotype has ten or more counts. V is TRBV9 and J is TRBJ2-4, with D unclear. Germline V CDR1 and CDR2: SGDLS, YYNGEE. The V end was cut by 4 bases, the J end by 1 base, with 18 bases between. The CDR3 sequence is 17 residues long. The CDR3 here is CASSRAGYRSAKNIQYF. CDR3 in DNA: TGTGCCAGCAGCCGTGCCGGCTACCGATCGGCCAAAAACATTCAGTACTTC.

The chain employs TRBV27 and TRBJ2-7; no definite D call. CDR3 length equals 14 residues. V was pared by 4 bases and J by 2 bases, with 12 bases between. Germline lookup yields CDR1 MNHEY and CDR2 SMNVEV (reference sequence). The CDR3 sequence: CASSSGYGPYEQYF. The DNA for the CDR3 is TGTGCCAGCAGTTCGGGCTACGGGCCCTACGAGCAGTACTTC.

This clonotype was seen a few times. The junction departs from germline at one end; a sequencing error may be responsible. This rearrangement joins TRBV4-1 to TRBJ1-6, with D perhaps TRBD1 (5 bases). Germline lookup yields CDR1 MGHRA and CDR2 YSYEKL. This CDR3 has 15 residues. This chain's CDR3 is CASGQDPGLSSPLHF. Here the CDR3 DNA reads TGCGCCAGCGGCCAAGATCCGGGGCTGAGTTCACCCCTCCACTTT.